This entry concerns a single T cell receptor beta chain. Its antigen is unidentified. The table came from immunoSEQ multiplex PCR; TCRdb's copy has only in-frame clones and leaves some out. This sample has some 29,000 clones, with around 90% found just once. CDR1 is SGHAT and CDR2 is FQNNGV in the germline V gene. V was pared by 1 base and J by 5 bases, with 15 bases between. The CDR3 length is 16 residues. These data originate in a study of PD-L1 blockade in urothelial cancer. At the level of the study: Per blood sample, T cells had a median of around 140,000. Study results and caveats: It was durable-benefit patients whose tumor-associated blood clones expanded more at 3 weeks.

Specimen: PBMCs, collected around atezolizumab (anti-PD-L1) treatment. J is TRBJ2-1 and V is TRBV11-2; weak D call: TRBD2 (6 bases). The TCR sequence derives from a man between 45 and 60 years old with urothelial cancer. The chain's CDR3 is CASSLVPGELNNEQFF. CDR3 bases: TGTGCCAGCAGCTTAGTTCCGGGGGAGCTGAACAATGAGCAGTTCTTC. The entire variable domain, with the rest obtained from reference TRBV11-2 and TRBJ2-1, is as follows: EAGVAQSPRYKIIEKRQSVAFWCNPISGHATLYWYQQILGQGPKLLIQFQNNGVVDDSQLPKDRFSAERLKGVDSTLKIQPAKLEDSAVYLCASSLVPGELNNEQFFGPGTRLTVL.